This T cell receptor (beta chain) came from a study of Graves' ophthalmopathy and Graves' hyperthyroidism. Study background: Hyperthyroidism counted as stable given no ophthalmopathy within 18 months of follow-up.

Investigators amplified TCR beta CDR3 regions from RNA transcripts. HTBI-primed RT-PCR formed the first round, and a multiplex PCR formed the second. A single record per CDR3 protein comes from TCRdb applying MiXCR to the multiplex PCR reads. This sample yields around 1.1 million distinct CDR3 sequences, of which around a third are seen a single time; 11% belongs to the top ten. General study points: From stable hyperthyroidism, ophthalmopathy was separated by a 13-signature model with around 90% sensitivity and approximately 81% specificity.

A note on this clonotype: Its matching antigen is unknown.

The clonotype was recovered from an adult man with Graves' hyperthyroidism. The sequenced material came from peripheral blood or thyroid tissue (not recorded which).

The CDR3 loop is CASSQISGRVNTGELFF. CDR3 nucleotides: TGTGCCAGCAGCCAAATAAGCGGGAGAGTGAATACCGGGGAGCTGTTTTTT. V and J are TRBV14 and TRBJ2-2; 8 nucleotides line up with TRBD2. The J segment lost 5 bases and the V segment lost 2 bases, leaving 10 bases of the junction unmatched. The CDR3 is 17 amino acids. Germline CDR1 is SGHDN and CDR2 is FVKESK.